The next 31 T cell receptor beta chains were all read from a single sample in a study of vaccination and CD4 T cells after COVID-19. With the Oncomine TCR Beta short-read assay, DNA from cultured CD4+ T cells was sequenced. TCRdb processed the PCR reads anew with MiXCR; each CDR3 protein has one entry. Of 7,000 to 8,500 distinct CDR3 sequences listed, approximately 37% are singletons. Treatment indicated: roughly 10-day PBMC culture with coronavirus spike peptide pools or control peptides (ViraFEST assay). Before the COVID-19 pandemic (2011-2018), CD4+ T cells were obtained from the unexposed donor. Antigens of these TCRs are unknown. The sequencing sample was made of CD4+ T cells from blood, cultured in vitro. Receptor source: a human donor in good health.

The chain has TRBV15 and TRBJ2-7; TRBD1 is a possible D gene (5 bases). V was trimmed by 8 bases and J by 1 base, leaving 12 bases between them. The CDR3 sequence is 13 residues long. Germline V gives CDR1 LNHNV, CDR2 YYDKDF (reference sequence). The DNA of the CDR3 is TGTGCCACCGCGAAGGGGTCGTCCTACGAGCAGTACTTC. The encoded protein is CATAKGSSYEQYF.

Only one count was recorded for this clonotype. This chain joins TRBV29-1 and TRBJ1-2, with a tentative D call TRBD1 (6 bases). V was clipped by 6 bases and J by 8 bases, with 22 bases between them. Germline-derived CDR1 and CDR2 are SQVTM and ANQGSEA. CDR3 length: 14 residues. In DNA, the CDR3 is TGCAGCGTCGGGATCTCACAGGGACGGTCGGGCTACACCTTC. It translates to CSVGISQGRSGYTF. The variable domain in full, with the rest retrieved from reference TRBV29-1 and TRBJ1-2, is SAVISQKPSRDICQRGTSLTIQCQVDSQVTMMFWYRQQPGQSLTLIATANQGSEATYESGFVIDKFPISRPNLTFSTLTVSNMSPEDSSIYLCSVGISQGRSGYTFGSGTRLTVV.

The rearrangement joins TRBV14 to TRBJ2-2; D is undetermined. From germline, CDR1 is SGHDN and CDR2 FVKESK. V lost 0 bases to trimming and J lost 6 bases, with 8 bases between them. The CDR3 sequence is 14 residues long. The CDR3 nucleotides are TGTGCCAGCAGCCAAGATCTCCCACCCGGGGAGCTGTTTTTT. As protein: CASSQDLPPGELFF.

The CDR3 DNA sequence: TGTGCCAGCAGCTTAGACAGGGGGGGTGATTCACCCCTCCACTTT. Translation: CASSLDRGGDSPLHF. This sequence joins TRBV7-7 and TRBJ1-6; 8 bases map to TRBD1. CDR3 length: 15 amino acids. The germline CDR1 and CDR2 sequences are SSHAT and FNYEAQ (reference sequence). V shed 1 base, J shed 8 bases, and the junction held 4 bases outside the gene matches. Full variable domain (remainder filled in from reference TRBV7-7 and TRBJ1-6): GAGVSQSPRYKVTKRGQDVTLRCDPISSHATLYWYQQALGQGPEFLTYFNYEAQPDKSGLPSDRFSAERPEGSISTLTIQRTEQRDSAMYRCASSLDRGGDSPLHFGNGTRLTVT.

DNA for the CDR3: TGTGCCAGCAGCTTAGTTTTGGGGGGGAAGACCTATAATTCACCCCTCCACTTT. Residues: CASSLVLGGKTYNSPLHF. This chain connects TRBV7-2 to TRBJ1-6; the D gene is possibly TRBD1 (5 bases). V lost 1 base, J lost 2 bases, and 15 bases lay in between. This CDR3 has 18 residues. Germline CDR1 SGHTA, CDR2 FQGNSA.

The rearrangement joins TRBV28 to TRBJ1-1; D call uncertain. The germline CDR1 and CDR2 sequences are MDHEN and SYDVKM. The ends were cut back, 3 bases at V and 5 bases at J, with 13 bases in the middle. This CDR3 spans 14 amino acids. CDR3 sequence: CASSFDLGRTEAFF. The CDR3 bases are TGTGCCAGCAGTTTTGATCTAGGGCGGACTGAAGCTTTCTTT.

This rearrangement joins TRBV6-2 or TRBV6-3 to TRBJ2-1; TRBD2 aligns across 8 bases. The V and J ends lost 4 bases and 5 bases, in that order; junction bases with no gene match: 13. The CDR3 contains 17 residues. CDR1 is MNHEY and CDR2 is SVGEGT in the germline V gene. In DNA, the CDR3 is TGTGCCAGCAGTTCCCAAAGGAGGCGGGGGGCTAACAATGAGCAGTTCTTC. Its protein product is CASSSQRRRGANNEQFF.

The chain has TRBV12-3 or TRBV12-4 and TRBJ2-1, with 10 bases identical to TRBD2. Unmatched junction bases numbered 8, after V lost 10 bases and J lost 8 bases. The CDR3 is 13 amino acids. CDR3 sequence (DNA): TGTGCCAACAAAGCGGGAGGGTATGATGAGCAGTTCTTC. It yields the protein CANKAGGYDEQFF.

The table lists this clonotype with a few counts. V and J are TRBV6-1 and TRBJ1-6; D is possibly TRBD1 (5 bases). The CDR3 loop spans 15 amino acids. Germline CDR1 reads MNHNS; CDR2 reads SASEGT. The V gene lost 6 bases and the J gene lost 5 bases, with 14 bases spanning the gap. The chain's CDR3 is CASRPGTADNSPLHF. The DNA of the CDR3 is TGTGCCAGCAGGCCCGGGACGGCCGATAATTCACCCCTCCACTTT.

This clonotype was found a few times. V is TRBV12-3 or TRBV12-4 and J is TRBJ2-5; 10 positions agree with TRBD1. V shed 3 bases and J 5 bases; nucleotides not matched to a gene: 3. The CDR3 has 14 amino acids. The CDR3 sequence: CASSFKGQGETQYF. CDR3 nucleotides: TGTGCCAGCAGTTTTAAGGGACAGGGGGAGACCCAGTACTTC.

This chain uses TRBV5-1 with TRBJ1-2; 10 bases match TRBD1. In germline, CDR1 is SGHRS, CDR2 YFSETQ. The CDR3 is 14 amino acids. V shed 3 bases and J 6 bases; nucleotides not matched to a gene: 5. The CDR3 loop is CASSSGQGVDGYTF. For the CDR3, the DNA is TGCGCCAGCAGCTCAGGACAGGGGGTAGATGGCTACACCTTC. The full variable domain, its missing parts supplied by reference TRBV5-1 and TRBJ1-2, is KAGVTQTPRYLIKTRGQQVTLSCSPISGHRSVSWYQQTPGQGLQFLFEYFSETQRNKGNFPGRFSGRQFSNSRSEMNVSTLELGDSALYLCASSSGQGVDGYTFGSGTRLTVV.

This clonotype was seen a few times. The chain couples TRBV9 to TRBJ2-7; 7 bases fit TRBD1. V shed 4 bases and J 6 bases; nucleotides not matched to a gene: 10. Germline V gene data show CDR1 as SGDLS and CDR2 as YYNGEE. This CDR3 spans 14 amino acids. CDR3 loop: CASSLRQGKGEQYF. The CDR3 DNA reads TGTGCCAGCAGCCTTCGACAGGGAAAAGGCGAGCAGTACTTC.

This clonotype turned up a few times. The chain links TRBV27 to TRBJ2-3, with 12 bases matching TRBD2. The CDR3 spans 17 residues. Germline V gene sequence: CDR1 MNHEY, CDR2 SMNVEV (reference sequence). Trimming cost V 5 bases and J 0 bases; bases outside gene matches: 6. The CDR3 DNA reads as TGTGCCAGCAGTACCCGGACTAGCGGGATCAGCACAGATACGCAGTATTTT. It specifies CASSTRTSGISTDTQYF.

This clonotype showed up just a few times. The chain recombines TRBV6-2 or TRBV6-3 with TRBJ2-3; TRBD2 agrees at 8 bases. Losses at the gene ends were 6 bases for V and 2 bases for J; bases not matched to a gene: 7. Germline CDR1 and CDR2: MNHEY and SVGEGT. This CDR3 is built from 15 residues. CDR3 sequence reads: CASRAGGPNTDTQYF. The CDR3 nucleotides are TGTGCCAGCAGGGCGGGGGGCCCCAACACAGATACGCAGTATTTT.

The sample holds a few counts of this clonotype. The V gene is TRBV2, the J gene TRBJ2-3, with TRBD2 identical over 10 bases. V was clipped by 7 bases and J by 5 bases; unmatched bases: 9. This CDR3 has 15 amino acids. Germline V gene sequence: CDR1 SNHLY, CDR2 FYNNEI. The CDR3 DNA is TGTGCCAGCAACCAACTAGCGGGGCTGGTAGATACGCAGTATTTT. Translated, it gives CASNQLAGLVDTQYF.

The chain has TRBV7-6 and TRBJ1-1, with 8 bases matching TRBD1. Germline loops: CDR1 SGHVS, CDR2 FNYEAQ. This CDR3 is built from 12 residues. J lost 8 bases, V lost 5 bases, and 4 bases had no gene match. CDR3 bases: TGTGCCAGCAGCCACGGACAGGGCGAAGCTTTCTTT. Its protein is CASSHGQGEAFF.

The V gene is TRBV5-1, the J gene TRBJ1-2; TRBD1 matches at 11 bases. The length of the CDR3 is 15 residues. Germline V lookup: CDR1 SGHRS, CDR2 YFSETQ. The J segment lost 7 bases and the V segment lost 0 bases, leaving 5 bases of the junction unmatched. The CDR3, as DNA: TGCGCCAGCAGCTTGGGAGGACAGGGGGCGCTTGGCTACACCTTC. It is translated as CASSLGGQGALGYTF.

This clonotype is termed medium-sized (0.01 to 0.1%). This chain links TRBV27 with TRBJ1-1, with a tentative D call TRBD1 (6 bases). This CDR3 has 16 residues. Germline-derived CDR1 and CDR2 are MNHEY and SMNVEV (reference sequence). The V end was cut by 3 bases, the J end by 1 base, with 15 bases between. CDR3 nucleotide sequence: TGTGCCAGCAGTTTCGGGGGGGCGTACGGGAACACTGAAGCTTTCTTT. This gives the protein CASSFGGAYGNTEAFF.

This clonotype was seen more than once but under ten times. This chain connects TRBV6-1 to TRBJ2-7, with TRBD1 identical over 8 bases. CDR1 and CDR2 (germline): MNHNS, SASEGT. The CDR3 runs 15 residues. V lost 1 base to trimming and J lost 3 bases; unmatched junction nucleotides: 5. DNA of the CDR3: TGTGCCAGCAGTGAAGTGGGGACAGGTATCTACGAGCAGTACTTC. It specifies CASSEVGTGIYEQYF.

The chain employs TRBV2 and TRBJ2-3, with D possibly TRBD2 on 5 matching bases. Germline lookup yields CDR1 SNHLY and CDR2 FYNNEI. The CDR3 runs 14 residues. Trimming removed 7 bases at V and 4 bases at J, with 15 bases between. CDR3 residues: CASNRNMRADTQYF. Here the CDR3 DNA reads TGTGCCAGCAATCGGAATATGAGGGCAGATACGCAGTATTTT.

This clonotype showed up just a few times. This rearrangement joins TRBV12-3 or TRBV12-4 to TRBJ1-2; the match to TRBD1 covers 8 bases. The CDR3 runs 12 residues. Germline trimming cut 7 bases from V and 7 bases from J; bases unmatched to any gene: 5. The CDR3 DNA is TGTGCCAGCAACAGGGGGATTCGTGGCTACACCTTC. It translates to CASNRGIRGYTF.

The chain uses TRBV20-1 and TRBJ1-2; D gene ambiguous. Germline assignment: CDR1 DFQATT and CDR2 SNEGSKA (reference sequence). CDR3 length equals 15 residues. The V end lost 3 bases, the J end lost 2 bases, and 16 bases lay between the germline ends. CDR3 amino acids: CSASSPGITNYGYTF. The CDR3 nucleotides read TGCAGTGCTAGTAGCCCCGGGATAACCAACTATGGCTACACCTTC.

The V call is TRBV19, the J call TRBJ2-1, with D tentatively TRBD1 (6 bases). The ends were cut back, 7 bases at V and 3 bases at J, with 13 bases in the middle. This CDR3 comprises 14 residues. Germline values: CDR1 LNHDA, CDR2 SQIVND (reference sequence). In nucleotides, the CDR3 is TGTGCCAGTACGCTAGGGACAAACTACAATGAGCAGTTCTTC. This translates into CASTLGTNYNEQFF.

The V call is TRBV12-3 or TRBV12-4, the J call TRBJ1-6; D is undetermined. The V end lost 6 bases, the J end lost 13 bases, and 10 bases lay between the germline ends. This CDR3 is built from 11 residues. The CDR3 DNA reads TGTGCCAGCAGCCCGGGAGGCCCCCTCCACTTT. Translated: CASSPGGPLHF.

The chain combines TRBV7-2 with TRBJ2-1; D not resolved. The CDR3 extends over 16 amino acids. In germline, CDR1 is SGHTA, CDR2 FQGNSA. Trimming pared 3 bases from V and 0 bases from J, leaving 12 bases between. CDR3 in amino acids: CASSLRRTSSYNEQFF. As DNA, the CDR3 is TGTGCCAGCAGCTTGCGCAGGACGAGCTCCTACAATGAGCAGTTCTTC.

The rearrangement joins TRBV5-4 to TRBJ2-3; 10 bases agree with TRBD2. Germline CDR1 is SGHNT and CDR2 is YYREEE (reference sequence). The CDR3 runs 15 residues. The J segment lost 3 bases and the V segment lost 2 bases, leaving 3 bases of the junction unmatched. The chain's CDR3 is CASSFASGSTDTQYF. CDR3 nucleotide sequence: TGTGCCAGCAGCTTTGCTAGCGGGAGTACAGATACGCAGTATTTT.

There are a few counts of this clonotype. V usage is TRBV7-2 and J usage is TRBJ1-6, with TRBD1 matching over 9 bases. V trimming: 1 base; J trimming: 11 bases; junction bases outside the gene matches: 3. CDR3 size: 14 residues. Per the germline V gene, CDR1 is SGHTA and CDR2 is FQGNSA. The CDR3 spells CASSLGDRVAPLHF. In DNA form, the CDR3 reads TGTGCCAGCAGCTTAGGGGACAGGGTGGCACCCCTCCACTTT.

CDR3 nucleotides: TGTGCCAGCGGCACCCTCAACAGCGGGGAGCTGTTTTTT. Translating it yields CASGTLNSGELFF. J is TRBJ2-2 and V is TRBV21-1; TRBD2, as called in the table, went unchecked against the DNA. TRBV21-1 is a pseudogene. The CDR3 contains 13 residues.

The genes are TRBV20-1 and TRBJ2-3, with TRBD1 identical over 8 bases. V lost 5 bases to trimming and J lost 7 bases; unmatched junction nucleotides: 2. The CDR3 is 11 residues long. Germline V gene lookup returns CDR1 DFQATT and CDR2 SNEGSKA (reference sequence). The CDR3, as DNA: TGCAGTGCTCAGGGGGCCAATACGCAGTATTTT. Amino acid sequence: CSAQGANTQYF.

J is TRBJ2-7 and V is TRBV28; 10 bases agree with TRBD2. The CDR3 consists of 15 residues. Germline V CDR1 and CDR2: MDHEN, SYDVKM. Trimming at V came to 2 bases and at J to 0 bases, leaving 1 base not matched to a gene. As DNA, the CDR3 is TGTGCCAGCAGTTTAGTAGCGGGGGGCTCCTACGAGCAGTACTTC. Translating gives CASSLVAGGSYEQYF.

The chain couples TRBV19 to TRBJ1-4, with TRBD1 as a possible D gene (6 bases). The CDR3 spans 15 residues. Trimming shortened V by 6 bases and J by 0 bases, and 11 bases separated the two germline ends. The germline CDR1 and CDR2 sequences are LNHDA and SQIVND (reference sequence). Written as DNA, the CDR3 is TGTGCCAGTAGCAGGGGCGAGTCAACTAATGAAAAACTGTTTTTT. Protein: CASSRGESTNEKLFF.